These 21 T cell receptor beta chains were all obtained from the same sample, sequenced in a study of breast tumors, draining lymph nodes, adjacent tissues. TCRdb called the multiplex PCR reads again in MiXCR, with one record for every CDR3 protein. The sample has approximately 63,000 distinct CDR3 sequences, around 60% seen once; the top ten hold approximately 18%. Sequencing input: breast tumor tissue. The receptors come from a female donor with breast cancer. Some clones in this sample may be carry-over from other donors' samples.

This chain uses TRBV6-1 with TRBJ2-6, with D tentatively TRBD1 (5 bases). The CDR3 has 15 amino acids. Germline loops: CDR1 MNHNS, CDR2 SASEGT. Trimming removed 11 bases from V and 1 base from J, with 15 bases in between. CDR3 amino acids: CAAKARTSGANVLTF. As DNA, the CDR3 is TGTGCCGCGAAGGCGAGGACATCTGGGGCCAACGTCCTGACTTTC.

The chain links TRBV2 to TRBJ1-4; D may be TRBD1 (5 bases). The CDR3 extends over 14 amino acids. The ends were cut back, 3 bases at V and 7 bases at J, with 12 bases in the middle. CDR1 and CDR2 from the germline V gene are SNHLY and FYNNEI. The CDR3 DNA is TGTGCCAGCAGTGATTGGCAGGGAGTTGAAAAACTGTTTTTT. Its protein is CASSDWQGVEKLFF.

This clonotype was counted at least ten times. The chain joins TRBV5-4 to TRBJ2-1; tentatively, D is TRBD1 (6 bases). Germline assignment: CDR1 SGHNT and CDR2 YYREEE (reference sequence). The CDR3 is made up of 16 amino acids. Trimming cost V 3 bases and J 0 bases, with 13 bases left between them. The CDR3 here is CASSSPTGSSYNEQFF. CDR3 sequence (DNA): TGTGCCAGCAGCTCCCCTACAGGGAGCTCCTACAATGAGCAGTTCTTC.

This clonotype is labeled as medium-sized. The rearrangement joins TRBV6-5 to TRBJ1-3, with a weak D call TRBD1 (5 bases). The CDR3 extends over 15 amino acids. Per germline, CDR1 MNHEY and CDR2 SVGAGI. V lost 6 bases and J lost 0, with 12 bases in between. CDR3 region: CASSKGRSSGNTIYF. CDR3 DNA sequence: TGTGCCAGCAGCAAGGGACGGAGCTCTGGAAACACCATATATTTT.

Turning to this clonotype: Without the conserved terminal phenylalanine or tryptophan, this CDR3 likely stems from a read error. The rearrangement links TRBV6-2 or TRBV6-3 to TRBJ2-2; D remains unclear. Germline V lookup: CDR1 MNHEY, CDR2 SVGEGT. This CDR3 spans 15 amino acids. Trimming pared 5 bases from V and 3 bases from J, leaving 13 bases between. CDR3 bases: TGTGCCAGCAGTCCCCCGGGCAGCTACACCGGGGAGCTGTTTTCT. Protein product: CASSPPGSYTGELFS.

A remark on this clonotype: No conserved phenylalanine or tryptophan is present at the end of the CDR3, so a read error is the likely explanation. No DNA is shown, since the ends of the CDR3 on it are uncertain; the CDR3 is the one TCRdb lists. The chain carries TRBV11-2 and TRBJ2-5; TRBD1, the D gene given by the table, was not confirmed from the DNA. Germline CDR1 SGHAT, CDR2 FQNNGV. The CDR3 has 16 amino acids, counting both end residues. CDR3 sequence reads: CASRTTGSPLGYTFGS.

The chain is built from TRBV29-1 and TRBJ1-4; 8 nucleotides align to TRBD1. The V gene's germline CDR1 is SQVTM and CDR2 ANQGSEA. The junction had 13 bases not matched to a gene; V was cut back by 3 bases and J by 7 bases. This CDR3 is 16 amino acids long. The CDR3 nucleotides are TGCAGCGTTGATAGCGGGTACGGGACAGGAAGTGAAAAACTGTTTTTT. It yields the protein CSVDSGYGTGSEKLFF.

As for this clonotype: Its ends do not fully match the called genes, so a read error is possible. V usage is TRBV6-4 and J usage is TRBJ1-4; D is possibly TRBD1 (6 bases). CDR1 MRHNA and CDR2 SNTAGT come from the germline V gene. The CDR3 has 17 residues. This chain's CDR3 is CASNDSTTKAQGEKLFF. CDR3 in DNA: TGTGCCAGCAATGACTCTACTACCAAGGCGCAGGGGGAAAAACTGTTTTTT.

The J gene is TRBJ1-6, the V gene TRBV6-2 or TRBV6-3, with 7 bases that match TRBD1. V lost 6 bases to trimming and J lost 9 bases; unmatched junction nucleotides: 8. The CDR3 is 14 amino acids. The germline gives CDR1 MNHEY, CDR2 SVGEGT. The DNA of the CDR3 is TGTGCCAGCAGCCTTCCAGGGGGGGTTTCACCCCTCCACTTT. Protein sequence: CASSLPGGVSPLHF.

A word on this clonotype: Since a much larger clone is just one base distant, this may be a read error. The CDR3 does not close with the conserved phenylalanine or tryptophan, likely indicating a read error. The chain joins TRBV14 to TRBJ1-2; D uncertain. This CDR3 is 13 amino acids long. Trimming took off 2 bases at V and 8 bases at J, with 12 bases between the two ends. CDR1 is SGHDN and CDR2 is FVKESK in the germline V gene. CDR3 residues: CASSQQTKRGYTS. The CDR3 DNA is TGTGCCAGCAGCCAACAAACCAAGCGGGGCTACACCTCC.

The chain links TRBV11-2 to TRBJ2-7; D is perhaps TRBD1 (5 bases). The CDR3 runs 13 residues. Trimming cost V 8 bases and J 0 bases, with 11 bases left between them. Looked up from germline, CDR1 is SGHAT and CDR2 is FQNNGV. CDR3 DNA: TGTGCCAGCCAAGACAGACCCTCCTACGAGCAGTACTTC. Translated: CASQDRPSYEQYF.

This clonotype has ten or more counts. In DNA, the CDR3 is TGTGCCAGCAGCCCCCGGACAGCCCAAGAGACCCAGTACTTC. Residues: CASSPRTAQETQYF. The chain uses TRBV7-9 and TRBJ2-5; tentatively, D is TRBD1 (6 bases). Trimming took off 5 bases at V and 1 base at J, with 11 bases between the two ends. From germline, CDR1 is SEHNR and CDR2 FQNEAQ (reference sequence). The CDR3 totals 14 residues.

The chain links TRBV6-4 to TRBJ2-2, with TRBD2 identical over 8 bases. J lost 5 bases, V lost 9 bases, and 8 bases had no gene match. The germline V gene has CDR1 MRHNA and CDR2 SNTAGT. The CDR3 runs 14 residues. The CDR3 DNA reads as TGTGCCAGGGCAGGAGCGGGAGAGACCGGGGAGCTGTTTTTT. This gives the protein CARAGAGETGELFF.

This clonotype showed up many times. Here the CDR3 reads CASSLYLQETQYF. As DNA, the CDR3 is TGTGCCAGCAGCTTATACCTACAAGAGACCCAGTACTTC. The chain is built from TRBV7-3 and TRBJ2-5; D remains ambiguous. The germline V gene encodes CDR1 SGHTA and CDR2 FQGTGA. V was pared by 2 bases and J by 2 bases, with 6 bases between. This CDR3 contains 13 residues.

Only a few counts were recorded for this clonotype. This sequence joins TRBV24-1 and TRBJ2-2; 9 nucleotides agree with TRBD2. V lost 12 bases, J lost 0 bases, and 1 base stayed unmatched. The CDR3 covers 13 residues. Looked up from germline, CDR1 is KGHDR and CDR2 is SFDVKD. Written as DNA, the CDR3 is TGTGCCGGCGGGGGGGCGAACACCGGGGAGCTGTTTTTT. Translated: CAGGGANTGELFF.

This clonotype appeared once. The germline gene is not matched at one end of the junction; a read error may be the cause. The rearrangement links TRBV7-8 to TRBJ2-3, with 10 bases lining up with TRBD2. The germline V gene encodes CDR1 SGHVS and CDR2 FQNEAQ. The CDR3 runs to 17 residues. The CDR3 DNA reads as TGCGCCAGCAGCTTTATAGCGGGGGGCGGTAGCACAGATCCGCAGTATTTT. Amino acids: CASSFIAGGGSTDPQYF.

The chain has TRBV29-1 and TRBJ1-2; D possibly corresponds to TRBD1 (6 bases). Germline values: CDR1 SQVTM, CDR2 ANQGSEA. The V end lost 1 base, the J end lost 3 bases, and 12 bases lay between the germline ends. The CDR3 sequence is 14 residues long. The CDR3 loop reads CSVEGGGGDYGYTF. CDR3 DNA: TGCAGCGTTGAAGGGGGGGGCGGAGACTATGGCTACACCTTC.

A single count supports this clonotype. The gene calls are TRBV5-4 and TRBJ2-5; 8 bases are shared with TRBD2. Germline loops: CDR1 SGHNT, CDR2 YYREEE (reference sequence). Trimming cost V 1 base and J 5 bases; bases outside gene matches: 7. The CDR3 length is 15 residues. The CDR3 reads CASSLTGGPGETQYF. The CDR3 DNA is TGTGCCAGCAGCTTGACGGGGGGGCCTGGGGAGACCCAGTACTTC. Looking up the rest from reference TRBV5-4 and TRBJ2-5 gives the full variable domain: ETGVTQSPTHLIKTRGQQVTLRCSSQSGHNTVSWYQQALGQGPQFIFQYYREEENGRGNFPPRFSGLQFPNYSSELNVNALELDDSALYLCASSLTGGPGETQYFGPGTRLLVL.

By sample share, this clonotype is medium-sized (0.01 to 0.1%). CDR3 in DNA: TGTGCCAGCAGCTTAGGGACAGATTACGAGCAGTACTTC. Translating gives CASSLGTDYEQYF. This chain joins TRBV5-5 and TRBJ2-7; 7 bases map to TRBD1. Germline trimming cut 2 bases from V and 4 bases from J; bases unmatched to any gene: 3. CDR1 and CDR2 from the germline V gene are SGHKS and YYEKEE (reference sequence). The CDR3 is 13 residues long.

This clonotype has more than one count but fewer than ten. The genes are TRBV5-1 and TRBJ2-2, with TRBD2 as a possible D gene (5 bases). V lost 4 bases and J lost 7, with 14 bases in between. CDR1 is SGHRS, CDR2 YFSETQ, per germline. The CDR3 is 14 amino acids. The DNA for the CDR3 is TGCGCCAGCAGCGACGAGGGTGTCGGCGGGGAGCTGTTTTTT. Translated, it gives CASSDEGVGGELFF.

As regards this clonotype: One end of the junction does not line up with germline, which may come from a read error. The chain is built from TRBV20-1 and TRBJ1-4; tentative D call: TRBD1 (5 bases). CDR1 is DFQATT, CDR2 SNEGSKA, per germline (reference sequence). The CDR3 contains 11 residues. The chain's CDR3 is CSARGSEKLFF. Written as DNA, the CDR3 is TGTAGTGCACGGGGGAGTGAAAAACTGTTTTTT.